This T cell receptor beta chain was documented in a study of cytomegalovirus exposure and HLA in healthy donors. The PCR had 60 Vbeta and 13 Jbeta primers. TCRdb's table, derived via immunoSEQ multiplex PCR, lists solely in-frame clones and lacks some. The sample lists under 200,000 clones, roughly 80% occurring once. Germline lookup yields CDR1 SGDLS and CDR2 YYNGEE. V was clipped by 0 bases and J by 6 bases, with 18 bases between them. This CDR3 has 17 amino acids. The specimen was PBMCs. The sequence was obtained from a woman aged 50 to 65 in good health and CMV-seronegative. The chain carries TRBV9 and TRBJ2-2, with D perhaps matching TRBD1 (6 bases). CDR3 DNA sequence: TGTGCCAGCAGCGTAGCTACCTGGGGGCTCAGAGCCGGGGAGCTGTTTTTT. This gives the protein CASSVATWGLRAGELFF.